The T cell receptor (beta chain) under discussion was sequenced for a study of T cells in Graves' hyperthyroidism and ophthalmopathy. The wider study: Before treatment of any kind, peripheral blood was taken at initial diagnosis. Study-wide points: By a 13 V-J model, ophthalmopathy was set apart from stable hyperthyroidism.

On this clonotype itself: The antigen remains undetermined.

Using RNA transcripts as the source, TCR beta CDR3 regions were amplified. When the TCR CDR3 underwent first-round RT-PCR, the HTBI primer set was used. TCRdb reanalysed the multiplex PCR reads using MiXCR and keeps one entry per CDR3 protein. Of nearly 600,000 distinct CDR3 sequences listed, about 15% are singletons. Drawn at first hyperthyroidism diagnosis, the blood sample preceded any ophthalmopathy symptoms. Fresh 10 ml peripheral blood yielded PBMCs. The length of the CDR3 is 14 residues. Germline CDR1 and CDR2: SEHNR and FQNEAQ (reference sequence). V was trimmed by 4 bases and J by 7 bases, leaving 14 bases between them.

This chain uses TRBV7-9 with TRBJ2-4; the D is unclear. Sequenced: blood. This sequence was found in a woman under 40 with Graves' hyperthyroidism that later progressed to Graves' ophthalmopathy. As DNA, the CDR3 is TGTGCCAGCAGCTCGTTTGAAGGGAATAACATTCAGTACTTC. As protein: CASSSFEGNNIQYF.